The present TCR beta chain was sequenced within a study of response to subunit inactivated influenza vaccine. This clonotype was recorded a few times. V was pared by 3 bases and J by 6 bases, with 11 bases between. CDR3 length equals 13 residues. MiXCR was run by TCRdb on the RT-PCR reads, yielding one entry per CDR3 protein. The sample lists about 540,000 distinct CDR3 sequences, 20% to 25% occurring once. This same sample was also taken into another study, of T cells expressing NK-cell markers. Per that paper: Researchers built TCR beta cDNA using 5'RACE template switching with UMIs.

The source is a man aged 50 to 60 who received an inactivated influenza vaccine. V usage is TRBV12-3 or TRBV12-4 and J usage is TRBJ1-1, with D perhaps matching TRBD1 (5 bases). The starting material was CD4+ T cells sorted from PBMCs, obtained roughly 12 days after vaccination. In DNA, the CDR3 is TGTGCCAGCAGTTTGCGGGGGAGGGCTGAAGCTTTCTTT. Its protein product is CASSLRGRAEAFF.